The 15 T cell receptor beta chains in this list originate from one sample, sequenced in a study of T cell responses to AZD1222 COVID-19 vaccine (dated by TCRdb to the early 2020s). The library was built by means of the immunoSEQ multiplex PCR assay. The table was pulled from immuneACCESS by TCRdb, which kept in-frame rearrangements only. Such tables lose some clones; where checked, under half of the loss comes from unresolved V genes, and the rest has no known cause. A total of approximately 77,000 clones appear in this sample, about 91% of them only once. Of the sample, under 7.5% falls within the top ten clones. Interpreted using the paper, the time point label stands for: baseline before first vaccination. Per the publication, the treatment or condition label means: meningococcal conjugate vaccine given as trial control. Sample: peripheral blood, taken on day 0 of MenACWY control vaccination. Every receptor here comes from an adult in good health.

About this clone itself: Other DNA sequences in the sample encode the same CDR3. CDR3: CASSLSGRGYEQYF. The CDR3 DNA reads as TGTGCCAGCAGTTTATCTGGCAGGGGGTACGAGCAGTACTTC. The chain couples TRBV28 to TRBJ2-7, with 7 bases that match TRBD1. Germline V gene data show CDR1 as MDHEN and CDR2 as SYDVKM. The CDR3 is 14 amino acids. V shed 1 base and J 4 bases; nucleotides not matched to a gene: 4.

V is TRBV19 and J is TRBJ1-3; D not resolved. The V gene lost 10 bases and the J gene lost 6 bases, with 13 bases spanning the gap. The CDR3 covers 12 residues. Germline assignment: CDR1 LNHDA and CDR2 SQIVND (reference sequence). CDR3 region: CATKAGLNTIYF. The CDR3 bases are TGTGCCACCAAAGCCGGGCTAAACACCATATATTTT.

The rearrangement links TRBV19 to TRBJ2-4; TRBD2 aligns across 10 bases. V trimming: 9 bases; J trimming: 0 bases; junction bases outside the gene matches: 8. Germline loops: CDR1 LNHDA, CDR2 SQIVND (reference sequence). There are 16 residues in the CDR3. The CDR3 region has the DNA TGTGCCAGCCGTAGAACTAGCGGGGTAGCCAAAAACATTCAGTACTTC. Encoded protein: CASRRTSGVAKNIQYF.

This clone was seen once. The V call is TRBV19, the J call TRBJ1-6; no clear D. The CDR3 is 16 amino acids. Trimming took 7 bases from V and 6 from J, leaving 19 bases between them. Germline CDR1 is LNHDA and CDR2 is SQIVND (reference sequence). Here the CDR3 DNA reads TGTGCCAGTAAAGCCCTCGGAGAGGGTTTTAATTCACCCCTCCACTTT. Residues: CASKALGEGFNSPLHF.

There are a few counts of this clone. The genes are TRBV10-3 and TRBJ1-1, with TRBD1 matching 7 bases. The germline V gene encodes CDR1 ENHRY and CDR2 SYGVKD. With V trimmed by 6 bases and J by 3 bases, 4 bases remained unmatched. The CDR3 has 13 residues. The CDR3 nucleotides read TGTGCCATCAGCGGACAGGCGGACACTGAAGCTTTCTTT. This gives the protein CAISGQADTEAFF.

The rearrangement joins TRBV27 to TRBJ1-5, with no clear D. The length of the CDR3 is 14 residues. The V end was cut by 7 bases, the J end by 2 bases, with 12 bases between. Germline-derived CDR1 and CDR2 are MNHEY and SMNVEV (reference sequence). CDR3 bases: TGTGCCAGCAAACCGATCGGGGGCAATCAGCCCCAGCATTTT. Its translation: CASKPIGGNQPQHF.

The rearrangement links TRBV5-1 to TRBJ2-3; a weak D match, TRBD1 (6 bases). V shed 0 bases and J shed 4 bases, with 18 bases lying between them. This CDR3 is built from 17 residues. Germline V gives CDR1 SGHRS, CDR2 YFSETQ. The chain's CDR3 is CASSLDVLPSGADTQYF. CDR3 DNA: TGCGCCAGCAGCTTGGACGTTCTTCCCTCAGGGGCAGATACGCAGTATTTT. Based on the CDR3 plus reference TRBV5-1 and TRBJ2-3, the full variable domain is KAGVTQTPRYLIKTRGQQVTLSCSPISGHRSVSWYQQTPGQGLQFLFEYFSETQRNKGNFPGRFSGRQFSNSRSEMNVSTLELGDSALYLCASSLDVLPSGADTQYFGPGTRLTVL.

This chain links TRBV7-2 with TRBJ2-6; 11 positions agree with TRBD2. After removal of 4 bases from V and 0 bases from J, the junction contained 2 bases not matched to a gene. The CDR3 contains 17 residues. CDR1 SGHTA and CDR2 FQGNSA come from the germline V gene. CDR3 amino acids: CASSWGLAVSGANVLTF. DNA of the CDR3: TGTGCCAGCAGCTGGGGACTAGCGGTCTCTGGGGCCAACGTCCTGACTTTC.

This sequence joins TRBV14 and TRBJ1-4; no clear D. CDR1 is SGHDN, CDR2 FVKESK, per germline. The CDR3 consists of 15 residues. Trimming left V 1 base short and J 0 bases short, with 6 bases between. CDR3 region: CASSQVGSTNEKLFF. Here the CDR3 DNA reads TGTGCCAGCAGCCAAGTCGGTTCAACTAATGAAAAACTGTTTTTT.

The chain has TRBV7-2 and TRBJ2-1, with D perhaps TRBD2 (6 bases). Trimming shortened V by 5 bases and J by 3 bases, and 26 bases separated the two germline ends. The CDR3 is 19 residues long. Germline V gene lookup returns CDR1 SGHTA and CDR2 FQGNSA. The CDR3, as DNA: TGTGCCAGCAGCCCATACGCCTTTTCGGGGGAGGCTCGCTACAATGAGCAGTTCTTC. This sequence encodes CASSPYAFSGEARYNEQFF.

This CDR3 is CAIRNSGADTQYF. DNA for the CDR3: TGTGCCATCAGGAACAGTGGGGCAGATACGCAGTATTTT. The J gene is TRBJ2-3, the V gene TRBV10-3, with D hard to call. Germline V gene data show CDR1 as ENHRY and CDR2 as SYGVKD. The CDR3 sequence is 13 residues long. V lost 6 bases and J 4 bases, leaving 11 bases between the germline ends.

J is TRBJ1-2 and V is TRBV5-1; D may be TRBD1 (6 bases). The V and J ends lost 4 bases and 4 bases respectively, with 14 bases between them. CDR3 length: 14 amino acids. Looked up from germline, CDR1 is SGHRS and CDR2 is YFSETQ. CDR3 coding DNA: TGCGCCAGCAGCCAAGGACAGACGTCCTATGGCTACACCTTC. It is translated as CASSQGQTSYGYTF.

The genes are TRBV7-6 and TRBJ2-6; D unresolved. Germline values: CDR1 SGHVS, CDR2 FNYEAQ. CDR3 length: 16 residues. Trimming took off 2 bases at V and 4 bases at J, with 12 bases between the two ends. The CDR3 coding sequence is TGTGCCAGCAGCTTAAAAACTACCCCCGGGGCCAACGTCCTGACTTTC. This encodes CASSLKTTPGANVLTF. Filled out from reference TRBV7-6 and TRBJ2-6, the complete variable domain reads GAGVSQSPRYKVTKRGQDVALRCDPISGHVSLYWYRQALGQGPEFLTYFNYEAQQDKSGLPNDRFSAERPEGSISTLTIQRTEQRDSAMYRCASSLKTTPGANVLTFGAGSRLTVL.

This clone was counted a few times. CDR3 sequence (DNA): TGTGCCAGCAGCTTGGGGGGGGAGACTGTAAGAGAGACCCAGTACTTC. Its protein is CASSLGGETVRETQYF. The genes are TRBV5-4 and TRBJ2-5; D might be TRBD2 (6 bases). The germline V and J ends were trimmed by 0 bases and 4 bases, with 16 bases remaining between them. The CDR3 is made up of 16 amino acids. Germline V gives CDR1 SGHNT, CDR2 YYREEE (reference sequence).

This clone was seen just once. The CDR3 sequence: CASIGGQGLRSGNTIYF. The CDR3 coding sequence is TGTGCCAGCATAGGGGGACAGGGTCTACGCTCTGGAAACACCATATATTTT. This sequence joins TRBV28 and TRBJ1-3, with TRBD1 matching over 9 bases. Germline values: CDR1 MDHEN, CDR2 SYDVKM. The CDR3 loop spans 17 amino acids. The V segment lost 7 bases and the J segment 0 bases; nucleotides outside the gene matches: 10.